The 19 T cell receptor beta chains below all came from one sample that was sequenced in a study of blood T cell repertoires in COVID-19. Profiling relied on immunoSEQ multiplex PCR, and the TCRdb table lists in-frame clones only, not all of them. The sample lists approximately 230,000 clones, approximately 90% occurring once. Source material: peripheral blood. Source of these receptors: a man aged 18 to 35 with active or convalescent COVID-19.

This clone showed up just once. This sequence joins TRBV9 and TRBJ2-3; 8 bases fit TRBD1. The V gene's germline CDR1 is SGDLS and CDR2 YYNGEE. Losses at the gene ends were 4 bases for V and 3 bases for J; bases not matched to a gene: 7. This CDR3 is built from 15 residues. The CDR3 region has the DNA TGTGCCAGCAGCCCCCTGGACAGGGAGACAGATACGCAGTATTTT. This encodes CASSPLDRETDTQYF.

As DNA, the CDR3 is TGTGCCAGTAGTATAGATCCAGGGATATCGGCTGAAGCTTTCTTT. Translation gives CASSIDPGISAEAFF. This chain uses TRBV19 with TRBJ1-1, with a possible D match to TRBD1 (5 bases). Germline V gene sequence: CDR1 LNHDA, CDR2 SQIVND (reference sequence). CDR3 length: 15 residues. V lost 0 bases to trimming and J lost 6 bases, with 14 bases between them.

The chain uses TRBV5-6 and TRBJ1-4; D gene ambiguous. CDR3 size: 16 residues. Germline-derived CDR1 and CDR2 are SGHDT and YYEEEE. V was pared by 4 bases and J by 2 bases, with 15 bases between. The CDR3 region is CASSILLGSTNEKLFF. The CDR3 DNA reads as TGTGCCAGCAGCATCCTATTAGGGAGCACTAATGAAAAACTGTTTTTT.

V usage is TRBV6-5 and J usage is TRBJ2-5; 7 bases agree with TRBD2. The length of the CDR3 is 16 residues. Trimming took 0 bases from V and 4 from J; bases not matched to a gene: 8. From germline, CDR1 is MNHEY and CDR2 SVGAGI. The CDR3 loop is CASSYSVGAGVETQYF. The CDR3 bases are TGTGCCAGCAGTTACTCTGTAGGTGCGGGAGTAGAGACCCAGTACTTC.

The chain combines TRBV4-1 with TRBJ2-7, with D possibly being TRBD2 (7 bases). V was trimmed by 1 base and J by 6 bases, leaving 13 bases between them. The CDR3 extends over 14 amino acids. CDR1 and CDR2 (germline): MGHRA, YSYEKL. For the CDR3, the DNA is TGCGCCAGCAGCCAAGCCACAGGGAGGGGCGAGCAGTACTTC. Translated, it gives CASSQATGRGEQYF.

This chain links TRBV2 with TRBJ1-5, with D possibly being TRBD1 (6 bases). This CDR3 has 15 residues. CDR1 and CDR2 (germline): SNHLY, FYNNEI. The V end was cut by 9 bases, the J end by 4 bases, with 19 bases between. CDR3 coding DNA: TGTGCCAGTAGTTCCGACAGGCAAGGTAATCAGCCCCAGCATTTT. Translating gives CASSSDRQGNQPQHF.

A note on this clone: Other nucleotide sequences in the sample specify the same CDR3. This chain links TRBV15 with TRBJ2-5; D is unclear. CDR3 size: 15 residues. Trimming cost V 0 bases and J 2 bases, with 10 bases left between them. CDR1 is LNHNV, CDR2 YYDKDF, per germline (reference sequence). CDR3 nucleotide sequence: TGTGCCACCAGCAGAGATCTCGCGGTACAAGAGACCCAGTACTTC. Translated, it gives CATSRDLAVQETQYF. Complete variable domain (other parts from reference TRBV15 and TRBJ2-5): DAMVIQNPRYQVTQFGKPVTLSCSQTLNHNVMYWYQQKSSQAPKLLFHYYDKDFNNEADTPDNFQSRRPNTSFCFLDIRSPGLGDTAMYLCATSRDLAVQETQYFGPGTRLLVL.

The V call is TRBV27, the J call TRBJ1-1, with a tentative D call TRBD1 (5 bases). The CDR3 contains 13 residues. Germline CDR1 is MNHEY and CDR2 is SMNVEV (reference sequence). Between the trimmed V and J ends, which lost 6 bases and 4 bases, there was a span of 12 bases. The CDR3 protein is CASRIQGSTEAFF. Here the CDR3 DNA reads TGTGCCAGCAGGATCCAGGGAAGCACTGAAGCTTTCTTT.

CDR3 DNA: TGTGCCAGCAGCCTTAGCGGGGTCGCCTACGAGCAGTACTTC. Amino acids: CASSLSGVAYEQYF. This chain links TRBV7-2 with TRBJ2-7, with 8 bases that match TRBD2. CDR3 length: 14 amino acids. CDR1 and CDR2 (germline): SGHTA, FQGNSA. Trimming took 5 bases from V and 2 from J; bases not matched to a gene: 5.

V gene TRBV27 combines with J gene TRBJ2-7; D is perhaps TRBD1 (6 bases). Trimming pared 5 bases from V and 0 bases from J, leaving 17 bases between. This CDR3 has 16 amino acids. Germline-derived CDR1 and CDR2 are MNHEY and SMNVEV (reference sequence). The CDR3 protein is CASSASRDTISYEQYF. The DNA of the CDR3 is TGTGCCAGCAGTGCCTCCCGGGACACCATCTCCTACGAGCAGTACTTC.

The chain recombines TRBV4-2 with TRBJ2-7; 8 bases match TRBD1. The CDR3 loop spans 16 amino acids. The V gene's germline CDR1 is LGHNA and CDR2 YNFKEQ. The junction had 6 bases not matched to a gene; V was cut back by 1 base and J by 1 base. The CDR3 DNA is TGTGCCAGCAGCCAAGTGGGACAGGCAGCATCCTACGAGCAGTACTTC. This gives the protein CASSQVGQAASYEQYF.

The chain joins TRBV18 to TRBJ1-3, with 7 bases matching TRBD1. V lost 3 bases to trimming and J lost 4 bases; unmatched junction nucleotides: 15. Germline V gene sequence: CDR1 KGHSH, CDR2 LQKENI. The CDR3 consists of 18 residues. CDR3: CASSPSRITGATGNTIYF. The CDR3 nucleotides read TGTGCCAGCTCACCGTCGAGGATCACAGGGGCAACAGGAAACACCATATATTTT.

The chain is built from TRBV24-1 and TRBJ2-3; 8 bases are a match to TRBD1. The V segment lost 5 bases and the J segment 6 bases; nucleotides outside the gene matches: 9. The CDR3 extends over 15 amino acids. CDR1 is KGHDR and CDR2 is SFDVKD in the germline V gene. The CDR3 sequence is CATSASDRDLDTQYF. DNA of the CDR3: TGTGCCACCAGTGCCTCGGACAGGGATCTCGATACGCAGTATTTT.

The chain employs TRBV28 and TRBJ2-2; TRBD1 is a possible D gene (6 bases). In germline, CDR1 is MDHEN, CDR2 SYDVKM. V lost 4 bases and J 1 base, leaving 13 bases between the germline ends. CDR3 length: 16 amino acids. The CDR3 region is CASSSSGHVNTGELFF. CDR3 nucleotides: TGTGCCAGCAGTTCCTCGGGACATGTGAACACCGGGGAGCTGTTTTTT.

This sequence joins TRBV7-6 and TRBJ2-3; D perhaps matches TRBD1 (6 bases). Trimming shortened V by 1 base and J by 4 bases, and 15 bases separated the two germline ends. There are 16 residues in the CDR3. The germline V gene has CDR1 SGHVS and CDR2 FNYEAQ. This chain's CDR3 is CASSLGSGVVSDTQYF. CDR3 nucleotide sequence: TGTGCCAGCAGCTTAGGCTCAGGGGTGGTCTCAGATACGCAGTATTTT.

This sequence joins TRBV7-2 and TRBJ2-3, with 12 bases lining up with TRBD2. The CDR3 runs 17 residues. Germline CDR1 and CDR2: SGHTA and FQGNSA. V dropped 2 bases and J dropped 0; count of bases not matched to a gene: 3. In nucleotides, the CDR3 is TGTGCCAGCAGCTTACAACTAGCGGGAGGCAGCACAGATACGCAGTATTTT. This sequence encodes CASSLQLAGGSTDTQYF.

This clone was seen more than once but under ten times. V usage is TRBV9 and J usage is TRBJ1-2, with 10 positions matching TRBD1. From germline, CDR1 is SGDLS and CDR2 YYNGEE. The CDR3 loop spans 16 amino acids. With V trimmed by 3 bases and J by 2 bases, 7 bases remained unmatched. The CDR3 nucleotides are TGTGCCAGCAGCGGGGAAGGACAGGGGGTAAACTATGGCTACACCTTC. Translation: CASSGEGQGVNYGYTF.

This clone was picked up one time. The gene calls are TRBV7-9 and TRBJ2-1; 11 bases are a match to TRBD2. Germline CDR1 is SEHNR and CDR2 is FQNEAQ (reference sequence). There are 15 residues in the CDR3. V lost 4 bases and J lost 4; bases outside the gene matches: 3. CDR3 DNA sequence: TGTGCCAGCAGCTCTACTAGCGGGAGTTACAATGAGCAGTTCTTC. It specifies CASSSTSGSYNEQFF.

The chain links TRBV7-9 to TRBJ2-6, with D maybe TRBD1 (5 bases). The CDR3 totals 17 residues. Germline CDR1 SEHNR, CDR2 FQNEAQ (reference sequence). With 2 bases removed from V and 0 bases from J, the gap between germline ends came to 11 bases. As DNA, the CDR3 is TGTGCCAGCAGCTTATACCACAGGCGCTCTGGGGCCAACGTCCTGACTTTC. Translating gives CASSLYHRRSGANVLTF.